Shown below are 14 T cell receptor beta chains from a single sample sequenced in a study of shared clonotypes between healthy human individuals. As defined, naive CD8 cells were CD45RO-negative and positively selected for CCR7, with terminally differentiated effector memory CD45RA+ cells excluded. The protocol was immunoSEQ multiplex PCR, while the TCRdb copy is restricted to in-frame clones and leaves out a portion. The sample includes about 2.1 million clones, about 92% seen only once; the top ten take more than 1.5%. The sample was naive CD8+ T cells from PBMCs. These receptors were obtained from a man aged 18 to 29 in good health. Some clones in this sample may be carry-over from other donors' samples.

The chain recombines TRBV7-9 with TRBJ1-1; 7 positions match TRBD1. V shed 6 bases and J 7 bases; nucleotides not matched to a gene: 14. This CDR3 has 15 amino acids. Germline V gene sequence: CDR1 SEHNR, CDR2 FQNEAQ (reference sequence). CDR3 nucleotide sequence: TGTGCCAGCAGGGACACAGGGGCGCGCGGGGTTGAAGCTTTCTTT. It translates to CASRDTGARGVEAFF.

This chain uses TRBV7-2 with TRBJ2-2; no definite D call. Per the germline V gene, CDR1 is SGHTA and CDR2 is FQGNSA. This CDR3 comprises 19 residues. Deletions cut 7 bases from V and 4 bases from J, with 28 bases between. This CDR3 is CASTLPPSVGGLGTGELFF. The CDR3 DNA follows: TGTGCCAGCACCCTTCCACCTTCGGTGGGCGGTTTGGGCACCGGGGAGCTGTTTTTT.

The chain carries TRBV23-1 and TRBJ1-2; TRBD1 matches 8 bases. TRBV23-1 is flagged as an ORF with uncertain function. With 8 bases clipped from V and 1 base from J, the junction kept 9 bases outside the gene matches. CDR3 length: 15 amino acids. The CDR3 loop reads CASCSRTGINYGYTF. The CDR3 DNA follows: TGCGCCAGCTGTTCCCGGACAGGGATTAACTATGGCTACACCTTC.

Remarks on this clone: This may be a read error: a much more frequent sequence differs by one nucleotide. Other DNA sequences of this sample code for an identical CDR3. The chain couples TRBV27 to TRBJ2-7, with no clear D. The CDR3 runs to 13 residues. V was trimmed by 3 bases and J by 0 bases, leaving 6 bases between them. Germline lookup yields CDR1 MNHEY and CDR2 SMNVEV (reference sequence). CDR3 protein: CASSFGGSYEQYF. The CDR3 region has the DNA TGTGCCAGCAGTTTTGGCGGCTCCTACGAGCAGTACTTC.

This chain links TRBV19 with TRBJ2-7; TRBD2 agrees at 10 bases. With 3 bases clipped from V and 5 bases from J, the junction kept 7 bases outside the gene matches. Germline V CDR1 and CDR2: LNHDA, SQIVND (reference sequence). This CDR3 region has 15 residues. The CDR3 protein is CASSMAAGGFDEQYF. The DNA for the CDR3 is TGTGCCAGTAGTATGGCAGCGGGAGGGTTCGACGAGCAGTACTTC.

The rearrangement links TRBV28 to TRBJ1-5, with 7 positions matching TRBD1. V shed 2 bases, J shed 2 bases, and the junction held 6 bases outside the gene matches. The CDR3 is made up of 16 amino acids. Germline CDR1 and CDR2: MDHEN and SYDVKM. The CDR3 sequence is CASSLGAGGRNQPQHF. CDR3 nucleotide sequence: TGTGCCAGCAGTTTAGGTGCAGGGGGGCGCAATCAGCCCCAGCATTTT.

CDR3 nucleotides: TGTGCCACCAGCAGAGATCGGGGCCTCACAGGGTATGGCTACACCTTC. Encoded protein: CATSRDRGLTGYGYTF. The rearrangement joins TRBV15 to TRBJ1-2, with D possibly being TRBD1 (6 bases). The ends were cut back, 0 bases at V and 5 bases at J, with 16 bases in the middle. CDR3 length: 16 residues. CDR1 and CDR2 from the germline V gene are LNHNV and YYDKDF (reference sequence).

V and J are TRBV9 and TRBJ2-4; D gene unclear. CDR1 is SGDLS and CDR2 is YYNGEE in the germline V gene. The CDR3 has 13 amino acids. The V gene lost 0 bases and the J gene lost 6 bases, with 7 bases spanning the gap. CDR3 nucleotide sequence: TGTGCCAGCAGCGTAGATCCAGGAAACATTCAGTACTTC. It is translated as CASSVDPGNIQYF.

This chain uses TRBV5-6 with TRBJ2-5, with 7 bases identical to TRBD1. V shed 0 bases and J 4 bases; nucleotides not matched to a gene: 3. The CDR3 totals 14 residues. Germline CDR1 is SGHDT and CDR2 is YYEEEE. The CDR3 DNA is TGTGCCAGCAGCTTGGAGACAGGGACAGAGACCCAGTACTTC. Amino acid sequence: CASSLETGTETQYF.

CDR3 loop: CASSSGLAASSYNEQFF. In DNA form, the CDR3 reads TGTGCCAGCAGTTCGGGACTAGCGGCCAGCTCCTACAATGAGCAGTTCTTC. The J gene is TRBJ2-1, the V gene TRBV28; 11 bases agree with TRBD2. The CDR3 has 17 amino acids. Germline values: CDR1 MDHEN, CDR2 SYDVKM. V was pared by 4 bases and J by 0 bases, with 5 bases of the junction left unmatched.

The chain has TRBV2 and TRBJ2-6; D is unclear. CDR3 length: 16 residues. The V and J ends lost 7 bases and 4 bases respectively, with 17 bases between them. The germline gives CDR1 SNHLY, CDR2 FYNNEI. The CDR3 DNA reads TGTGCCAGCATCGGCGGTACAAAAGGGGGGGCCAACGTCCTGACTTTC. Its protein is CASIGGTKGGANVLTF.

This chain connects TRBV19 to TRBJ1-2; D may be TRBD1 (6 bases). Germline values: CDR1 LNHDA, CDR2 SQIVND (reference sequence). The V and J ends lost 4 bases and 4 bases respectively, with 16 bases between them. CDR3 length equals 15 residues. The CDR3 DNA sequence: TGTGCCAGTAGTACCGCACTCAGGGGTGGCTATGGCTACACCTTC. This codes for CASSTALRGGYGYTF.

J is TRBJ2-7 and V is TRBV5-3; 12 bases match TRBD2. TRBV5-3 is annotated as an ORF whose role is uncertain. The CDR3 sequence is 16 residues long. The V and J ends lost 0 bases and 4 bases, in that order; junction bases with no gene match: 5. CDR3 in DNA: TGTGCCAGAAGCTTGGCCGGGACTAGCGGGCTGTACGAGCAGTACTTC. Its protein product is CARSLAGTSGLYEQYF.

Note on this clone: This specimen includes other DNA sequences encoding the same CDR3. The chain combines TRBV28 with TRBJ1-1; D unclear. Germline V gene lookup returns CDR1 MDHEN and CDR2 SYDVKM. The CDR3 has 15 amino acids. The V end lost 1 base, the J end lost 2 bases, and 11 bases lay between the germline ends. In DNA form, the CDR3 reads TGTGCCAGCAGTTTATCGGCCGGGCTCAACACTGAAGCTTTCTTT. Translating gives CASSLSAGLNTEAFF.